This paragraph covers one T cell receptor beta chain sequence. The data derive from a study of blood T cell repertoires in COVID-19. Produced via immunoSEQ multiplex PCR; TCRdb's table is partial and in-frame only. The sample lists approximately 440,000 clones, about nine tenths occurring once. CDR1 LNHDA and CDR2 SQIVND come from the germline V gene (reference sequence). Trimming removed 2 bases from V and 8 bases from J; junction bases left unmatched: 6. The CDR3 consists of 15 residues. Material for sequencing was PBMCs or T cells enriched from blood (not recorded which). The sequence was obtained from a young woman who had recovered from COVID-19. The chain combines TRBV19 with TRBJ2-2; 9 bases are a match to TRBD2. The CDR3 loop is CASSILTSGTGELFF. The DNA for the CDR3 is TGTGCCAGTAGTATACTGACTAGCGGAACGGGGGAGCTGTTTTTT.